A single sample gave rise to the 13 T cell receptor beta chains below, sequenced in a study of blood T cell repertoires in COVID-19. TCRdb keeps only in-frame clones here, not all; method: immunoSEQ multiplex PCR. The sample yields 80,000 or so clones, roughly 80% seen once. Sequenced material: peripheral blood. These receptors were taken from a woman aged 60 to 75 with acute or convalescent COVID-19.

The CDR3: CASSEGRQDGYTF. DNA for the CDR3: TGTGCCAGCAGTGAAGGGCGGCAAGATGGCTACACCTTC. This chain connects TRBV6-1 to TRBJ1-2; D gene ambiguous. The V gene lost 1 base and the J gene lost 6 bases, with 9 bases spanning the gap. Germline V lookup: CDR1 MNHNS, CDR2 SASEGT. This CDR3 contains 13 residues.

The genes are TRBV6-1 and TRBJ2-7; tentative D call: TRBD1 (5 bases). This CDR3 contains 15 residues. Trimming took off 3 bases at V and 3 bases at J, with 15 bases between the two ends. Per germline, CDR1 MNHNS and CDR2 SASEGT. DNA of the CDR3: TGTGCCAGCAGTGATCGGCAGGGCTTCCACTACGAGCAGTACGTC. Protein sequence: CASSDRQGFHYEQYV.

The CDR3 sequence: CASSPQSSGEYTDTQYF. CDR3 nucleotide sequence: TGTGCCAGCTCACCACAAAGTAGCGGGGAGTACACAGATACGCAGTATTTT. The rearrangement uses TRBV18 and TRBJ2-3; 8 nucleotides align to TRBD2. Germline-derived CDR1 and CDR2 are KGHSH and LQKENI. This CDR3 is 17 amino acids long. Losses at the gene ends were 1 base for V and 2 bases for J; bases not matched to a gene: 8.

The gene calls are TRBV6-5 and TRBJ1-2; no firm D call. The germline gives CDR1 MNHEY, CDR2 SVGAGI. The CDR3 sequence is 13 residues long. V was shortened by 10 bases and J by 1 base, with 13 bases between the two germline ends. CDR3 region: CATPWEVNYGYTF. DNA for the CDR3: TGTGCCACCCCCTGGGAGGTTAACTATGGCTACACCTTC.

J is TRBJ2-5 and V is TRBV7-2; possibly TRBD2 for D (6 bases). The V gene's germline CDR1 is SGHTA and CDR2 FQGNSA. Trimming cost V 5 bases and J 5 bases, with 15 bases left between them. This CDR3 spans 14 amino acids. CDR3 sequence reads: CASSRTTEIETQYF. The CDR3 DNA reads TGTGCCAGCAGCCGGACTACAGAGATCGAGACCCAGTACTTC.

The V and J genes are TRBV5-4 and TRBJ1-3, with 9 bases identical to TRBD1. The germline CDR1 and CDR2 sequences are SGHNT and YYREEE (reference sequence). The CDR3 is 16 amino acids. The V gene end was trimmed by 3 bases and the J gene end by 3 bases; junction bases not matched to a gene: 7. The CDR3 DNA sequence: TGTGCCAGCAGCTACGGACAGGGGTCCAGTGGAAACACCATATATTTT. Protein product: CASSYGQGSSGNTIYF.

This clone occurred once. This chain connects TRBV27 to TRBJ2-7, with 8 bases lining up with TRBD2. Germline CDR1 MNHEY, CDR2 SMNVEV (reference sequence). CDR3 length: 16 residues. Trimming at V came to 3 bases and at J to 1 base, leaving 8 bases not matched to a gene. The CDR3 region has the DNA TGTGCCAGCAGTTTCGGGAGGGAGGGGAGATCCTACGAGCAGTACTTC. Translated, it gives CASSFGREGRSYEQYF.

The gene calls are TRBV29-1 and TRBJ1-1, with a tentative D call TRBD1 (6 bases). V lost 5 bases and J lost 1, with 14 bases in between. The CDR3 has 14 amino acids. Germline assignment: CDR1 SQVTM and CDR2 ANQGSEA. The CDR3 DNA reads TGCAGCGTTTCCTCGAGGGGGTCGAACACTGAAGCTTTCTTT. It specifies CSVSSRGSNTEAFF.

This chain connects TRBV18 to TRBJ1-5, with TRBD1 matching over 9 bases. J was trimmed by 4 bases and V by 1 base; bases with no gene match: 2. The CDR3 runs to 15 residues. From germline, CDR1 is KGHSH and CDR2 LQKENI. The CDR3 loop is CASSPRDRDNQPQHF. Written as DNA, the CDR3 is TGTGCCAGCTCACCACGGGACAGGGATAATCAGCCCCAGCATTTT. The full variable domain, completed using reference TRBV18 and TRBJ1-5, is NAGVMQNPRHLVRRRGQEARLRCSPMKGHSHVYWYRQLPEEGLKFMVYLQKENIIDESGMPKERFSAEFPKEGPSILRIQQVVRGDSAAYFCASSPRDRDNQPQHFGDGTRLSIL.

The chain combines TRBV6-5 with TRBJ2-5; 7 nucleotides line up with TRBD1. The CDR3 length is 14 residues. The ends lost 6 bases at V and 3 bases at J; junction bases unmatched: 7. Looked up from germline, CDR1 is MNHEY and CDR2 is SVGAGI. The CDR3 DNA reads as TGTGCCAGCAGGCACAAGACAGGGAAAGAGACCCAGTACTTC. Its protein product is CASRHKTGKETQYF.

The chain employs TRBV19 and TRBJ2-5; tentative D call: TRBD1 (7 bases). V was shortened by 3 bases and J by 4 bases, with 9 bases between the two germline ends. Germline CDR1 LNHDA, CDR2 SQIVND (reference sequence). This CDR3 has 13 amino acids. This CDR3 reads CASSMEGAETQYF. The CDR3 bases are TGTGCCAGTAGTATGGAGGGGGCAGAGACCCAGTACTTC.

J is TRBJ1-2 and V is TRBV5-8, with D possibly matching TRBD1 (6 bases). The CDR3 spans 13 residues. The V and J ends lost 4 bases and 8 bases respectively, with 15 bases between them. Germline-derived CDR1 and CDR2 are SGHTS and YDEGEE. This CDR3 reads CASSPKGGNGYTF. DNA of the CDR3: TGTGCCAGCAGCCCGAAAGGGGGTAACGGCTACACCTTC. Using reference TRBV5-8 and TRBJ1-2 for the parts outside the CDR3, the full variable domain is EAGVTQSPTHLIKTRGQQATLRCSPISGHTSVYWYQQALGLGLQFLLWYDEGEERNRGNFPPRFSGRQFPNYSSELNVNALELEDSALYLCASSPKGGNGYTFGSGTRLTVV.

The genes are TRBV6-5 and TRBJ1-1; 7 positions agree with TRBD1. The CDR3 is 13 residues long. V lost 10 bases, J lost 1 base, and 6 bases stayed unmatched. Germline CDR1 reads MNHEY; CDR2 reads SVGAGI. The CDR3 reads CATKGTANTEAFF. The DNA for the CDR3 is TGTGCCACCAAGGGGACAGCGAACACTGAAGCTTTCTTT.